This T cell receptor (beta chain) was recovered during a study of early T cells in non-severe SARS-CoV-2 infection. Molecules of cDNA were individually given unique molecular identifiers that were attached to them. TCRdb called the 5' RACE reads again in MiXCR, with one record for every CDR3 protein. The sample contains around 48,000 distinct CDR3 sequences, 13% of which appear only once. Per the germline V gene, CDR1 is DFQATT and CDR2 is SNEGSKA (reference sequence). Trimming left V 5 bases short and J 5 bases short, with 10 bases between. This CDR3 spans 12 amino acids. This clonotype occurred many times.

The chain is built from TRBV20-1 and TRBJ2-1; weak D call: TRBD1 (6 bases). The receptor was isolated from an adult who was a healthcare worker with PCR-confirmed SARS-CoV-2 infection or an uninfected control (not recorded which). Sequencing was performed on whole blood. CDR3 loop: CSAADRHNEQFF. The DNA of the CDR3 is TGCAGTGCTGCCGACAGGCACAATGAGCAGTTCTTC.